This TCR beta chain was observed in a study of blood T cell repertoires in COVID-19. Study as a whole: COVID-19 samples, acute and convalescent, were from the United States, Italy and Spain.

The V and J ends lost 0 bases and 8 bases respectively, with 6 bases between them. Germline CDR1 is SGHRS and CDR2 is YFSETQ. This CDR3 is built from 12 residues. Individuals drawn from approximately 26 US areas were about 18 to 95 years old. Clinical history as reported by participants underpinned cohort assignment. Profiling relied on immunoSEQ multiplex PCR, and the TCRdb table lists in-frame clones only, not all of them. The sample holds about 400,000 clones, roughly 87% seen once. Source material: PBMCs or T cells enriched from blood (not recorded which). The V and J genes are TRBV5-1 and TRBJ2-1; D is uncertain. The receptor was isolated from a woman aged 40 to 50 with acute COVID-19. CDR3 region: CASSLVRDEQFF. The CDR3 DNA follows: TGCGCCAGCAGCTTGGTTCGCGATGAGCAGTTCTTC.